Listed below are T cell receptor beta chains from one sample, sequenced in a study of T cell responses to AZD1222 COVID-19 vaccine. This table comes from immunoSEQ multiplex PCR, and its TCRdb copy is limited to in-frame clones, with some not included. This repertoire shows 95,000 to 100,000 clones, roughly 90% found once; its top ten account for about 17%. The sample in question was peripheral blood, obtained 28 days after the second AZD1222 dose. The receptors come from an adult who received the AZD1222 COVID-19 vaccine. CDR3s include the opening cysteine and the closing phenylalanine or tryptophan. The D gene is left open where the match is weak. Expanded clones get a size class; other rows say once, few or many, or leave the size out.

J	size	D	V	DNA	CDR3
TRBJ2-2	-	-	TRBV11-3	TGTGCCAGCAGCTTCGTTAGTAACACCGGGGAGCTGTTTTTT	CASSFVSNTGELFF
TRBJ1-6	-	-	TRBV19	TGTGCCAGTAGTATTAATACCCAGGGGCCCACGCGAGGGACCCTCCACTTT	CASSINTQGPTRGTLHF
TRBJ2-7	-	-	TRBV9	TGTGCCAGCAGTCGGGGGCGGATGAGCTCCTACGAGCAGTACTTC	CASSRGRMSSYEQYF
TRBJ1-3	-	-	TRBV5-1	TGCGCCAGCAGCTTGAATCCAGGGACTGGAAACACCATATATTTT	CASSLNPGTGNTIYF
TRBJ2-1	-	-	TRBV28	TGTGCCAGCAGTACAGAACTCCCTTACAATGAGCAGTTCTTC	CASSTELPYNEQFF
TRBJ2-7	once	TRBD1	TRBV18	TGTGCCAGCTCACCGAAGGACAGGGGGCTTTACGAGCAGTACTTC	CASSPKDRGLYEQYF
TRBJ1-6	once	TRBD1	TRBV27	TGTGCCAGCAGTTTAGGGGACAGGGTGCATAATTCACCCCTCCACTTT	CASSLGDRVHNSPLHF
TRBJ1-2	-	-	TRBV5-1	TGCGCCAGCAGCCCGCAGGCGAACCTCTATGGCTACACCTTC	CASSPQANLYGYTF
TRBJ1-6	few	TRBD1	TRBV28	TGTGCCAGCAGCCCTGGGGACAGGGATAATTCACCCCTCCACTTT	CASSPGDRDNSPLHF
TRBJ1-5	few	TRBD1	TRBV10-2	TGCGCCAGCAGTGATTTTTGGGACAGGGGGAGCAATCAGCCCCAGCATTTT	CASSDFWDRGSNQPQHF
TRBJ2-3	-	-	TRBV30	TGTGCCTGGATGAAGCGATCCACAGATACGCAGTATTTT	CAWMKRSTDTQYF
TRBJ2-5	-	-	TRBV7-9	TGTGCCAGCAGCTCTCCCAGGCTTTCGGAGGAGACCCAGTACTTC	CASSSPRLSEETQYF
TRBJ1-6	-	-	TRBV28	TGTGCCAGCAGTTTGTATAGGGAAAGGTCACCCCTCCACTTT	CASSLYRERSPLHF
TRBJ2-7	-	-	TRBV6-5	TGTGCCAGCAGTTACTCTGTGGACATATACGAGCAGTACTTC	CASSYSVDIYEQYF
TRBJ2-1	-	-	TRBV6-1	TGTGCCAGCAGTGAAGCGAGAGTACCCGGGGGTGAGCAGTTCTTC	CASSEARVPGGEQFF
TRBJ2-7	-	-	TRBV9	TGTGCCAGCAGCCCTACTGTGTCGCAGGGATCCTACGAGCAGTACTTC	CASSPTVSQGSYEQYF
TRBJ1-1	few	TRBD1	TRBV6-5	TGTGCCAGCAGGTGGACAGGGATCATTCACACTGAAGCTTTCTTT	CASRWTGIIHTEAFF
TRBJ2-1	-	TRBD2	TRBV28	TGTGCCAGCAGTTTATTCATTAGCGGGACCTACAATGAGCAGTTCTTC	CASSLFISGTYNEQFF
TRBJ2-3	-	-	TRBV28	TGTGCCAGCAGTTTCCCCGAAATAGCGCGCACAGATACGCAGTATTTT	CASSFPEIARTDTQYF
TRBJ2-3	-	TRBD2	TRBV5-6	TGTGCCAGCAGCTTGTCCAGCGGGAGCTCTAGCACAGATACGCAGTATTTT	CASSLSSGSSSTDTQYF
TRBJ1-3	once	-	TRBV10-3	TGTGCCAGTCGTGGACTTACCGACTCTGGAAACACCATATATTTT	CASRGLTDSGNTIYF
TRBJ2-7	-	TRBD2	TRBV5-1	TGCGCCAGCAGCCTTGTGCTAGCGGGTGACGAGCAGTACTTC	CASSLVLAGDEQYF
TRBJ2-1	-	-	TRBV9	TGTGCCAGCACCGAAAACCCGTTGGGCTACAATGAGCAGTTCTTC	CASTENPLGYNEQFF
TRBJ2-1	-	-	TRBV10-1	TGCGCCAGCACCCCAGGAGCACTCCACGGCCCGTGGGGGCAGTTCTTC	CASTPGALHGPWGQFF
TRBJ1-1	-	-	TRBV18	TGTGCCAGCTCACCAACAAACCTAGGGCTGAACACTGAAGCTTTCTTT	CASSPTNLGLNTEAFF
TRBJ2-1	-	-	TRBV9	TGTGCCAGCAGCGTAGGCCTCTCTCGGACGTCGGATGAGCAGTTCTTC	CASSVGLSRTSDEQFF
TRBJ2-2	-	TRBD2	TRBV2	TGTGCCAGCAGCGGGACTAGCGGGAGGGCCCGGGAGCTGTTTTTT	CASSGTSGRARELFF
TRBJ2-1	-	-	TRBV19	TGTGCCAGTAGCGTAAGACAGAGCTCCTACAATGAGCAGTTCTTC	CASSVRQSSYNEQFF
TRBJ1-2	-	-	TRBV5-1	TGCGCCAGCAGCTTGGACGTCCACCCCCGGGGGCGAAGTGGCTACACCTTC	CASSLDVHPRGRSGYTF
TRBJ2-2	-	-	TRBV28	TGTGCCAGCAGTTTTCGATCGGACGGAAACACCGGGGAGCTGTTTTTT	CASSFRSDGNTGELFF
TRBJ1-6	once	TRBD1	TRBV19	TGTGCCAGTAGTATCGAAGGGGGCGGTAATTCACCCCTCCACTTT	CASSIEGGGNSPLHF
TRBJ1-1	-	-	TRBV7-3	TGTGCCAGCAGCTTGTGGGGAACGAACACTGAAGCTTTCTTT	CASSLWGTNTEAFF
TRBJ2-1	-	-	TRBV6-5	TGTGCCAGCAGTTACGGGGGATCCAACTACAATGAGCAGTTCTTC	CASSYGGSNYNEQFF